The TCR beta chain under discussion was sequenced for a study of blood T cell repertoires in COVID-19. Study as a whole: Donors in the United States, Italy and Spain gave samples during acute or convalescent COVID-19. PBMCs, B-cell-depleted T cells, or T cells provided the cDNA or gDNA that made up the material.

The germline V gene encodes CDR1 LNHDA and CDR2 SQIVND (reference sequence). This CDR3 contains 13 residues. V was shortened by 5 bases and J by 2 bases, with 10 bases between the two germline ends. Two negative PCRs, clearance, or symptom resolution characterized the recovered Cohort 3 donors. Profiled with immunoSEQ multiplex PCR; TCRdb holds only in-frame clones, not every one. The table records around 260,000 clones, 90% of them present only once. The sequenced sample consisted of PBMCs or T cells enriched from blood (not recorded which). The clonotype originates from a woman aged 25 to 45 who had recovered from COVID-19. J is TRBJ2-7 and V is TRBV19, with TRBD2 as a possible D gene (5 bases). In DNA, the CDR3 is TGTGCCAGTAGTCACCGGGATCCCTACGAGCAGTACTTC. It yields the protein CASSHRDPYEQYF.